This TCR beta chain was sequenced during a study of somatic mutations in cytotoxic T cells in rheumatoid arthritis. As for the study in general: Nearly 100% purity was obtained when some V beta antibody-stained T-cell populations were flow-sorted; these included V beta1+ cells sequenced for TCRB. Whole-study results and caveats: There were about an eighth of the roughly 65 patients in whom the largest CD8+ clone exceeded 20% of CD8+ cells. Unknown were the antigen targets of the expanded CD8+ clones.

Concerning this clone itself: No antigen is known for it.

The V end lost 2 bases, the J end lost 8 bases, and 12 bases lay between the germline ends. This CDR3 comprises 13 residues. Germline V gene sequence: CDR1 SEHNR, CDR2 FQNEAQ (reference sequence). Method: immunoSEQ multiplex PCR; TCRdb's copy keeps in-frame clones and lacks some. The data show some 18,000 clones, around 80% seen once. Sequencing was performed on CD8+ T cells sorted from blood. J is TRBJ1-2 and V is TRBV7-9; D not certain. The origin of this receptor is an adult with rheumatoid arthritis. The CDR3 is CASSLQLYAGYTF. The CDR3 DNA sequence: TGTGCCAGCAGCTTACAGCTCTATGCGGGCTACACCTTC.